These 3 T cell receptor beta chains share one sample of origin, sequenced in a study of T-cell reconstitution after alpha-beta-depleted transplantation in children. The library targeted TCRbeta and was prepared with unique molecular identifiers. TCRdb independently ran MiXCR on the PCR reads; one entry per CDR3 protein. The sample includes roughly 300,000 distinct CDR3 sequences, roughly 10% of them seen just once. The sequences come from peripheral blood, collected 180 days after TCRalphabeta/CD19-depleted stem cell transplant. Receptors originate from a male patient aged 2 to 9 who had a stem cell transplant for chronic granulomatous disease, so the T cells may come from the graft donor.

This clonotype was picked up many times. The chain uses TRBV28 and TRBJ1-2; D unresolved. The CDR3 loop spans 11 amino acids. Trimming removed 3 bases from V and 7 bases from J, with 6 bases in between. Germline CDR1 is MDHEN and CDR2 is SYDVKM. DNA for the CDR3: TGTGCCAGCAGTTTTCGGGTTGGCTACACCTTC. This translates into CASSFRVGYTF.

This clonotype came up many times. V usage is TRBV20-1 and J usage is TRBJ1-2; D unresolved. Trimming removed 6 bases from V and 1 base from J, with 18 bases in between. CDR3 size: 15 residues. Germline V CDR1 and CDR2: DFQATT, SNEGSKA (reference sequence). CDR3 amino acids: CSASREPGLNYGYTF. CDR3 DNA: TGCAGTGCCTCCCGGGAGCCGGGCCTTAACTATGGCTACACCTTC.

The chain carries TRBV11-2 and TRBJ2-2; 11 positions agree with TRBD2. Germline loops: CDR1 SGHAT, CDR2 FQNNGV. The CDR3 consists of 18 residues. Trimming took 1 base from V and 2 from J; bases not matched to a gene: 6. CDR3 sequence reads: CASSLVAGGAYNTGELFF. CDR3 sequence (DNA): TGTGCCAGCAGCTTAGTAGCGGGGGGGGCTTATAACACCGGGGAGCTGTTTTTT.